Each of the 4 T cell receptor beta chains below was sequenced from the same sample in a study of T cells in women clearing cervical HPV infection. Here immunoSEQ multiplex PCR was the method, and the copy in TCRdb shows in-frame clones only, minus some. This table holds 34,000 or so clones. The specimen sequenced was blood buffy coat. Receptors were obtained from a woman aged 18-69 years with a cervical HPV16 infection that either progressed to CIN3+ or cleared (not recorded which).

In regard to this clone: The observed sequence ends 3 residues before the CDR3 terminus, with the missing tail filled in from the germline J gene. The chain has TRBV30 and TRBJ2-2; 9 bases align to TRBD1. This CDR3 has 15 amino acids. CDR1 GTSNPN and CDR2 SVGIG come from the germline V gene (reference sequence). CDR3 in amino acids: CAWSVRGTGNEKLFF. The CDR3 DNA, read in part, is TGTGCCTGGAGTGTTCGAGGGACAGGGAACGAAAAG.

With regard to this clone: The CDR3 end lies 3 residues beyond the end of the read and is filled in from the germline J gene. V gene TRBV20-1 combines with J gene TRBJ2-7; 11 nucleotides align to TRBD2. Germline trimming cut 3 bases from V and 3 bases from J; bases unmatched to any gene: 4. Germline loops: CDR1 DFQATT, CDR2 SNEGSKA (reference sequence). This CDR3 is 14 amino acids long. The CDR3 DNA, read in part, is TGCAGTGCTAGCTCCGGGACTAGCGGCTACGAG. The encoded protein is CSASSGTSGYE. The whole CDR3 sequence is CSASSGTSGYEQYF.

As concerns this clone: The observed sequence ends 3 residues before the CDR3 terminus, with the missing tail filled in from the germline J gene. V gene TRBV2 combines with J gene TRBJ2-1, with 10 bases identical to TRBD2. This CDR3 has 13 amino acids. Germline CDR1 SNHLY, CDR2 FYNNEI. Trimming removed 7 bases from V and 7 bases from J; junction bases left unmatched: 4. The CDR3 here is CASTSGRTNEQFF. Partial CDR3 DNA: TGTGCCAGCACTAGCGGGAGAACGAATGAG.

In the case of this clone: The sequenced fragment ends 3 residues before the CDR3 boundary, so the rest is inferred from the germline J gene. The chain joins TRBV2 to TRBJ1-4; D is unclear. From germline, CDR1 is SNHLY and CDR2 FYNNEI. This CDR3 contains 15 residues. CDR3 bases read: TGTGCCAGCACCGAAGGCCCGCAGGCTTATTCACCA. Amino acid sequence: CASTEGPQAYSP. The whole CDR3 region reads CASTEGPQAYSPLFF.